Listed below are T cell receptor beta chains from one sample, sequenced in a study of shared clonotypes between healthy human individuals. Sequenced by immunoSEQ multiplex PCR; TCRdb stores in-frame clones only, minus some. The data show 2,500,000 or so clones, roughly 90% seen once. The sequencing sample was made of naive CD4+ T cells from PBMCs. The receptors shown here come from a young man in good health. Some clones in this sample may be carry-over from other donors' samples. Each CDR3 is given with its conserved first and last residue. D genes are given only for firm matches. For some rows the clone size is stated as once, few or many, or as a class when expanded; others skip it.

j_gene | d_gene | abundance | v_gene | len | CDR3aa | CDR3nt
TRBJ2-2 | TRBD2 | NA | TRBV28 | 18 | CASSLGRLAESNTGELFF | TGTGCCAGCAGTTTAGGGCGACTAGCGGAGTCGAACACCGGGGAGCTGTTTTTT
TRBJ2-1 | NA | NA | TRBV21-1 | 15 | CASSKVNLDSNEQFF | TGTGCCAGCAGCAAAGTAAACCTCGACTCCAATGAGCAGTTCTTC
TRBJ1-2 | NA | NA | TRBV6-5 | 12 | CASTPGSGGYTF | TGTGCCAGCACCCCAGGGTCTGGCGGCTACACCTTC
TRBJ1-1 | NA | NA | TRBV6-5 | 13 | CASSSADQTEAFF | TGTGCCAGCAGTTCGGCTGACCAGACTGAAGCTTTCTTT
TRBJ2-7 | TRBD2 | NA | TRBV5-1 | 15 | CASSSGLARFYEQYF | TGCGCCAGCAGCTCTGGACTAGCGAGGTTCTACGAGCAGTACTTC
TRBJ2-1 | NA | NA | TRBV7-2 | 13 | CASSLTLWTEQFF | TGTGCCAGCAGCTTGACTTTATGGACTGAGCAGTTCTTC
TRBJ1-1 | TRBD1 | NA | TRBV28 | 16 | CASSSRAGTGNTEAFF | TGTGCCAGCAGTTCACGTGCCGGGACAGGGAACACTGAAGCTTTCTTT
TRBJ2-1 | NA | NA | TRBV5-1 | 14 | CASSFSGDSGEQFF | TGCGCCAGCAGCTTCTCAGGGGATTCTGGGGAGCAGTTCTTC
TRBJ1-3 | TRBD1 | NA | TRBV7-9 | 15 | CASSQDRASGNTIYF | TGTGCCAGCAGCCAAGACAGGGCCTCTGGAAACACCATATATTTT
TRBJ1-2 | NA | NA | TRBV6-5 | 14 | CASSPRPGARGYTF | TGTGCCAGCAGCCCAAGGCCAGGGGCGCGTGGCTACACCTTC
TRBJ2-7 | NA | once | TRBV27 | 15 | CASSLSDRRGGEQYF | TGTGCCAGCAGTTTATCGGACAGAAGGGGGGGCGAGCAGTACTTC
TRBJ2-3 | NA | NA | TRBV2 | 14 | CASTSGIRTDTQYF | TGTGCCAGCACCTCCGGGATACGGACAGATACGCAGTATTTT
TRBJ2-6 | NA | NA | TRBV28 | 17 | CASSLDNAQSGANVLTF | TGTGCCAGCAGTTTAGATAACGCCCAGTCTGGGGCCAACGTCCTGACTTTC
TRBJ2-1 | TRBD2 | NA | TRBV7-9 | 17 | CATHPSGGRANYNEQFF | TGTGCCACCCACCCCTCCGGCGGGAGGGCCAACTACAATGAGCAGTTCTTC
TRBJ2-7 | NA | NA | TRBV6-6 | 12 | CASTSGVYEQYF | TGTGCCAGCACCTCGGGAGTGTACGAGCAGTACTTC
TRBJ2-5 | TRBD1 | NA | TRBV28 | 15 | CASRGRGRNLETQYF | TGTGCCAGCAGGGGAAGGGGGCGTAATCTAGAGACCCAGTACTTC
TRBJ2-2 | TRBD1 | NA | TRBV27 | 14 | CASGPNRGTGELFF | TGTGCCAGCGGACCGAACAGGGGAACCGGGGAGCTGTTTTTT
TRBJ2-3 | TRBD2 | NA | TRBV7-9 | 17 | CATAGTSGSSVTDTQYF | TGTGCCACCGCCGGGACTAGCGGGAGTTCGGTGACAGATACGCAGTATTTT
TRBJ2-3 | NA | NA | TRBV6-6 | 16 | CASSYRLLDITDTQYF | TGTGCCAGCAGTTACCGTCTGCTGGATATCACAGATACGCAGTATTTT
TRBJ1-1 | NA | NA | TRBV11-1 | 16 | CASSLVTPPGHAGAFF | TGTGCCAGCAGCTTAGTAACACCCCCGGGACATGCGGGAGCTTTCTTT
TRBJ2-7 | TRBD1 | once | TRBV18 | 14 | CASSPGQGTYEQYF | TGTGCCAGCTCACCGGGACAGGGCACCTACGAGCAGTACTTC
TRBJ2-7 | NA | NA | TRBV28 | 13 | CASSLSSIYEQYF | TGTGCCAGCAGTTTATCCAGCATCTACGAGCAGTACTTC
TRBJ2-3 | NA | once | TRBV6-6 | 14 | CASSTLLVTDTQYF | TGTGCCAGCAGTACCCTTCTTGTCACAGATACGCAGTATTTT
TRBJ2-7 | NA | NA | TRBV18 | 16 | CASSPLIGGTSYEQYF | TGTGCCAGCTCACCATTAATTGGAGGGACCTCCTACGAGCAGTACTTC
TRBJ2-7 | NA | NA | TRBV21-1 | 11 | CASSKDREQYF | TGTGCCAGCAGCAAAGATCGCGAGCAGTACTTC
TRBJ2-7 | NA | NA | TRBV6-1 | 17 | CASSEGIGVGMPYEQYF | TGTGCCAGCAGCGAAGGGATTGGTGTAGGGATGCCCTACGAGCAGTACTTC
TRBJ1-2 | NA | NA | TRBV28 | 13 | CASSSQLDYGYTF | TGTGCCAGCAGTTCCCAGCTTGACTATGGCTACACCTTC
TRBJ2-1 | TRBD1 | NA | TRBV28 | 15 | CASTGQGAVFNEQFF | TGTGCCAGCACCGGACAGGGGGCCGTTTTCAATGAGCAGTTCTTC
TRBJ2-7 | TRBD1 | NA | TRBV30 | 15 | CAWSVPGGLSYEQYF | TGTGCCTGGAGTGTACCAGGGGGCCTCTCCTACGAGCAGTACTTC
TRBJ2-3 | TRBD2 | once | TRBV5-1 | 16 | CASSLVTSGNVDTQYF | TGCGCCAGCAGCTTAGTAACTAGCGGGAATGTCGATACGCAGTATTTT
TRBJ2-3 | NA | NA | TRBV2 | 15 | CASSDRGGFTDTQYF | TGTGCCAGCAGTGACCGGGGAGGATTCACAGATACGCAGTATTTT
TRBJ1-5 | NA | NA | TRBV27 | 19 | CASSLSGRGLKLSNQPQHF | TGTGCCAGCAGTTTATCGGGCAGGGGACTGAAACTTAGCAATCAGCCCCAGCATTTT
TRBJ1-6 | NA | NA | TRBV7-2 | 16 | CASSLAWAGGGSPLHF | TGTGCCAGCAGCTTAGCGTGGGCGGGGGGTGGCTCACCCCTCCACTTT
TRBJ2-7 | NA | NA | TRBV18 | 13 | CASSDATSYEQYF | TGTGCCAGCTCGGACGCGACATCCTACGAGCAGTACTTC
TRBJ1-1 | TRBD1 | NA | TRBV30 | 16 | CAWNQDRGHPRTEAFF | TGTGCCTGGAACCAGGACAGGGGGCACCCCCGCACTGAAGCTTTCTTT
TRBJ1-1 | NA | NA | TRBV25-1 | 13 | CASTRDGNTEAFF | TGTGCCAGCACCCGGGACGGGAACACTGAAGCTTTCTTT
TRBJ1-2 | TRBD1 | NA | TRBV13 | 14 | CASSHLGQGRGYTF | TGTGCCAGCAGCCACCTAGGACAGGGAAGGGGCTACACCTTC
TRBJ2-3 | TRBD2 | NA | TRBV30 | 14 | CAWSLAGGTDTQYF | TGTGCCTGGAGTCTAGCGGGCGGCACAGATACGCAGTATTTT
TRBJ1-5 | NA | NA | TRBV28 | 15 | CASSSHRVSNQPQHF | TGTGCCAGCAGTTCCCACAGGGTCAGCAATCAGCCCCAGCATTTT
TRBJ2-5 | TRBD2 | NA | TRBV7-6 | 16 | CASSLYPGGAQETQYF | TGTGCCAGCAGCCTTTATCCGGGAGGCGCGCAAGAGACCCAGTACTTC